The next 32 T cell receptor beta chains were all read from a single sample in a study of PD-1 blockade in classical Hodgkin lymphoma. Relapse after autologous stem cell transplantation occurred in every patient, and brentuximab vedotin exposure varied. Measured with immunoSEQ multiplex PCR; TCRdb has only the in-frame clones, and not every one. This sample has tens of thousands of clones, with 93% found just once. The sequences come from peripheral blood mononuclear cells (PBMCs), collected at baseline. The receptors here all came from a human donor with classical Hodgkin lymphoma.

The chain recombines TRBV7-8 with TRBJ2-7; either TRBD1 or TRBD2 may supply D (5 bases each). Looked up from germline, CDR1 is SGHVS and CDR2 is FQNEAQ. V was pared by 1 base and J by 0 bases, with 10 bases between. The CDR3 extends over 15 amino acids. The CDR3 sequence: CASSLGGRSSYEQYF. The CDR3 DNA reads as TGTGCCAGCAGCTTAGGGGGACGGAGCTCCTACGAGCAGTACTTC.

The chain joins TRBV20-1 to TRBJ2-2; D gene ambiguous. V lost 3 bases, J lost 6 bases, and 5 bases lay in between. CDR1 and CDR2 (germline): DFQATT, SNEGSKA (reference sequence). The CDR3 runs to 11 residues. The CDR3 reads CSASEAGELFF. The CDR3, as DNA: TGCAGTGCTAGTGAGGCCGGGGAGCTGTTTTTT.

This chain connects TRBV2 to TRBJ2-1, with 9 positions matching TRBD2. CDR1 is SNHLY and CDR2 is FYNNEI in the germline V gene. The V and J ends lost 7 bases and 3 bases, in that order; junction bases with no gene match: 7. The CDR3 is 15 residues long. The CDR3 here is CASTPSGIFYNEQFF. The CDR3 DNA is TGTGCCAGCACCCCTAGCGGGATCTTCTACAATGAGCAGTTCTTC. Together with reference TRBV2 and TRBJ2-1, the CDR3 gives the full variable domain: EPEVTQTPSHQVTQMGQEVILRCVPISNHLYFYWYRQILGQKVEFLVSFYNNEISEKSEIFDDQFSVERPDGSNFTLKIRSTKLEDSAMYFCASTPSGIFYNEQFFGPGTRLTVL.

The chain employs TRBV6-6 and TRBJ2-3; tentatively, D is TRBD1 or TRBD2 (5 bases each). Germline V gene data show CDR1 as MNHNY and CDR2 as SVGAGI (reference sequence). V gave up 10 bases and J gave up 5 bases, with 25 bases separating them. The CDR3 runs to 16 residues. CDR3 region: CATLVGPGLRGDTQYF. The CDR3, as DNA: TGTGCCACCTTAGTGGGACCCGGGCTCCGAGGAGATACGCAGTATTTT.

The chain has TRBV28 and TRBJ1-1; unclear D gene. The CDR3 covers 15 residues. Per germline, CDR1 MDHEN and CDR2 SYDVKM. The V end was cut by 2 bases, the J end by 8 bases, with 18 bases between. CDR3 nucleotide sequence: TGTGCCAGCAGTTTAGTTTTAGGGCAGAAAAACGAAGCTTTCTTT. Translating gives CASSLVLGQKNEAFF.

The genes are TRBV18 and TRBJ2-1; D possibly uses TRBD1 or TRBD2 (6 bases each). The V gene's germline CDR1 is KGHSH and CDR2 LQKENI. This CDR3 has 16 amino acids. Trimming took 2 bases from V and 4 from J, leaving 15 bases between them. CDR3: CASSPGRGQLYNEQFF. The CDR3 region has the DNA TGTGCCAGCTCACCAGGCCGGGGGCAGCTATACAATGAGCAGTTCTTC.

J is TRBJ1-2 and V is TRBV27, with TRBD1 as a possible D gene (6 bases). Germline-derived CDR1 and CDR2 are MNHEY and SMNVEV (reference sequence). The ends were cut back, 5 bases at V and 4 bases at J, with 20 bases in the middle. The CDR3 sequence is 16 residues long. This chain's CDR3 is CASSPDPSGTSYGYTF. For the CDR3, the DNA is TGTGCCAGCAGTCCCGATCCCTCCGGGACAAGCTATGGCTACACCTTC.

The chain couples TRBV19 to TRBJ2-1, with TRBD1 identical over 8 bases. Germline CDR1 reads LNHDA; CDR2 reads SQIVND (reference sequence). The V and J ends lost 3 bases and 7 bases, in that order; junction bases with no gene match: 5. The CDR3 is made up of 14 amino acids. The CDR3 sequence is CASSISGQGNEQFF. CDR3 nucleotide sequence: TGTGCCAGTAGTATTTCCGGACAGGGTAATGAGCAGTTCTTC.

The J gene is TRBJ1-3, the V gene TRBV27; 9 nucleotides match TRBD1. The V gene end was trimmed by 6 bases and the J gene end by 7 bases; junction bases not matched to a gene: 10. Germline lookup yields CDR1 MNHEY and CDR2 SMNVEV (reference sequence). The CDR3 extends over 15 amino acids. In DNA, the CDR3 is TGTGCCAGCAGGTCCGGGACAGGGAAGGCGAACACCATATATTTT. Its protein product is CASRSGTGKANTIYF.

This clone was found once. This rearrangement joins TRBV28 to TRBJ2-3, with TRBD1 as a possible D gene (6 bases). Between the trimmed V and J ends, which lost 4 bases and 6 bases, there was a span of 11 bases. CDR1 is MDHEN, CDR2 SYDVKM, per germline. The CDR3 is 13 residues long. The CDR3 DNA follows: TGTGCCAGCAGTTCTATTCAGGGGGATACGCAGTATTTT. Translating it yields CASSSIQGDTQYF. Complete variable domain (other parts from reference TRBV28 and TRBJ2-3): DVKVTQSSRYLVKRTGEKVFLECVQDMDHENMFWYRQDPGLGLRLIYFSYDVKMKEKGDIPEGYSVSREKKERFSLILESASTNQTSMYLCASSSIQGDTQYFGPGTRLTVL.

This sequence joins TRBV20-1 and TRBJ2-5; no definite D call. The DNA end favors TRBJ2-7, so the J call may be wrong. This CDR3 is 11 amino acids long. Germline loops: CDR1 DFQATT, CDR2 SNEGSKA (reference sequence). In nucleotides, the CDR3 is TGCAGTGCTAGAGCCCCCCCCGAGCAGTACTTC. Protein sequence: CSARAPPEQYF.

The gene calls are TRBV29-1 and TRBJ2-1; 7 nucleotides line up with TRBD2. The CDR3 is 16 residues long. V dropped 7 bases and J dropped 7; count of bases not matched to a gene: 19. Germline V gene lookup returns CDR1 SQVTM and CDR2 ANQGSEA. The CDR3 DNA follows: TGCAGCGCCGGAAAGCAAAGCGGGGACGGTCGGAATGAGCAGTTCTTC. Amino acids: CSAGKQSGDGRNEQFF.

This rearrangement joins TRBV6-5 to TRBJ2-1; tentatively, D is TRBD1 (5 bases). Germline values: CDR1 MNHEY, CDR2 SVGAGI. This CDR3 comprises 13 residues. Between the trimmed V and J ends, which lost 2 bases and 5 bases, there was a span of 7 bases. This chain's CDR3 is CASSYDRNNEQFF. The CDR3, as DNA: TGTGCCAGCAGTTACGACAGAAACAATGAGCAGTTCTTC.

V and J are TRBV7-6 and TRBJ2-7; D gene ambiguous. Looked up from germline, CDR1 is SGHVS and CDR2 is FNYEAQ. CDR3 length: 15 amino acids. V shed 1 base and J shed 3 bases, with 13 bases lying between them. This CDR3 reads CASSLGVREIYEQYF. CDR3 sequence (DNA): TGTGCCAGCAGCTTAGGGGTCAGAGAGATCTACGAGCAGTACTTC. Complete variable domain (other parts from reference TRBV7-6 and TRBJ2-7): GAGVSQSPRYKVTKRGQDVALRCDPISGHVSLYWYRQALGQGPEFLTYFNYEAQQDKSGLPNDRFSAERPEGSISTLTIQRTEQRDSAMYRCASSLGVREIYEQYFGPGTRLTVT.

The chain uses TRBV4-1 and TRBJ2-3; the D gene is possibly TRBD2 (6 bases). The CDR3 totals 16 residues. Deletions cut 4 bases from V and 4 bases from J, with 18 bases between. Germline V CDR1 and CDR2: MGHRA, YSYEKL. This chain's CDR3 is CASSPQTSLPPDTQYF. The CDR3 coding sequence is TGCGCCAGCAGCCCCCAGACTAGTCTCCCCCCAGATACGCAGTATTTT.

The J gene is TRBJ2-3, the V gene TRBV5-1; 10 nucleotides line up with TRBD1. CDR1 is SGHRS and CDR2 is YFSETQ in the germline V gene. There are 18 residues in the CDR3. J gave up 2 bases and V 5 bases, and 14 bases lay outside the gene matches. The CDR3 protein is CASRHPGQGPVSTDTQYF. The CDR3 nucleotides are TGCGCCAGCAGACACCCGGGACAGGGGCCCGTTTCCACAGATACGCAGTATTTT.

V gene TRBV14 combines with J gene TRBJ2-7; the match to TRBD1 covers 10 bases. CDR1 is SGHDN and CDR2 is FVKESK in the germline V gene. The CDR3 length is 16 residues. Germline trimming cut 0 bases from V and 4 bases from J; bases unmatched to any gene: 6. Here the CDR3 reads CASSQERTGGGYEQYF. CDR3 DNA sequence: TGTGCCAGCAGCCAAGAAAGGACAGGGGGAGGGTACGAGCAGTACTTC.

The rearrangement uses TRBV6-6 and TRBJ2-4, with D possibly called TRBD1 or TRBD2 (6 bases each). CDR3 length: 14 amino acids. Germline loops: CDR1 MNHNY, CDR2 SVGAGI (reference sequence). With 6 bases removed from V and 9 bases from J, the gap between germline ends came to 18 bases. The CDR3 spells CASSQWVGGGIQYF. Here the CDR3 DNA reads TGTGCCAGCAGCCAGTGGGTTGGAGGGGGCATTCAGTACTTC.

The chain couples TRBV4-3 to TRBJ2-7, with D unresolved. In germline, CDR1 is LGHNA, CDR2 YSLEER. V was shortened by 3 bases and J by 2 bases, with 17 bases between the two germline ends. The CDR3 consists of 16 residues. CDR3 nucleotides: TGCGCCAGCAGCCATCTCTCTTTACCCGGGCCCTACGAGCAGTACTTC. Translated: CASSHLSLPGPYEQYF.

This clone has just one count. The V and J genes are TRBV28 and TRBJ2-6, with 9 bases identical to TRBD1. V was pared by 2 bases and J by 2 bases, with 1 base of the junction left unmatched. CDR3 size: 16 residues. The germline CDR1 and CDR2 sequences are MDHEN and SYDVKM. The CDR3 reads CASSLGTGTGANVLTF. CDR3 nucleotide sequence: TGTGCCAGCAGTTTAGGGACAGGGACTGGGGCCAACGTCCTGACTTTC.

The rearrangement joins TRBV4-2 to TRBJ2-7; 7 bases map to TRBD1. This CDR3 spans 14 amino acids. The germline CDR1 and CDR2 sequences are LGHNA and YNFKEQ. V lost 8 bases and J lost 2; bases outside the gene matches: 9. Written as DNA, the CDR3 is TGTGCCAGCCAACGGGACAGTGGCGCCTACGAGCAGTACTTC. Protein sequence: CASQRDSGAYEQYF.

The chain is built from TRBV2 and TRBJ2-1; D could derive from TRBD1 or TRBD2 (5 bases each). This CDR3 comprises 11 residues. Germline V CDR1 and CDR2: SNHLY, FYNNEI. Between the trimmed V and J ends, which lost 8 bases and 16 bases, there was a span of 18 bases. In nucleotides, the CDR3 is TGTGCCAGCCTAATAACCGGGACGGCATTCTTC. This encodes CASLITGTAFF.

The chain links TRBV7-7 to TRBJ2-2, with 10 bases that match TRBD2. Germline V gene lookup returns CDR1 SSHAT and CDR2 FNYEAQ (reference sequence). The CDR3 spans 18 residues. V dropped 4 bases and J dropped 5; count of bases not matched to a gene: 13. The CDR3 DNA reads TGTGCCAGCAGCTCCCGAGCGGGAGGGCCGTCAGGGACCGGGGAGCTGTTTTTT. It specifies CASSSRAGGPSGTGELFF.

The rearrangement uses TRBV4-3 and TRBJ2-7, with unresolved D. Trimming shortened V by 0 bases and J by 1 base, and 13 bases separated the two germline ends. This CDR3 has 16 amino acids. Looked up from germline, CDR1 is LGHNA and CDR2 is YSLEER. The CDR3 coding sequence is TGCGCCAGCAGCCAAGATATTGTATCGCTGTCCTACGAGCAGTACTTC. Protein: CASSQDIVSLSYEQYF.

The chain recombines TRBV19 with TRBJ2-1; the match to TRBD1 covers 10 bases. Germline CDR1 and CDR2: LNHDA and SQIVND (reference sequence). CDR3 length: 14 residues. J was trimmed by 3 bases and V by 7 bases; bases with no gene match: 3. Written as DNA, the CDR3 is TGTGCCAGTACCGACAGGGGGCTCTACAATGAGCAGTTCTTC. It is translated as CASTDRGLYNEQFF.

The V gene is TRBV7-6, the J gene TRBJ2-5; D is undetermined. This CDR3 has 11 amino acids. The germline V gene encodes CDR1 SGHVS and CDR2 FNYEAQ. V was pared by 6 bases and J by 3 bases, with 5 bases between. The chain's CDR3 is CASRREETQYF. CDR3 nucleotide sequence: TGTGCCAGCAGACGCGAAGAGACCCAGTACTTC.

This clone occurred once. This chain joins TRBV7-3 and TRBJ2-2, with a weak D call TRBD1 (6 bases). V gave up 6 bases and J gave up 6 bases, with 17 bases separating them. This CDR3 has 15 residues. Looked up from germline, CDR1 is SGHTA and CDR2 is FQGTGA. CDR3 loop: CASRKSRTDAGELFF. The CDR3 region has the DNA TGTGCCAGCAGAAAATCGCGGACAGACGCCGGGGAGCTGTTTTTT.

The chain joins TRBV19 to TRBJ2-7; a possible D gene is TRBD2 (5 bases). The CDR3 is made up of 13 amino acids. In germline, CDR1 is LNHDA, CDR2 SQIVND (reference sequence). The V end lost 8 bases, the J end lost 1 base, and 12 bases lay between the germline ends. The CDR3 protein is CASSPTGSYEQYF. In DNA, the CDR3 is TGTGCCAGTTCCCCCACGGGGTCCTACGAGCAGTACTTC.

The rearrangement links TRBV6-5 to TRBJ1-2; D is ambiguous. The CDR3 totals 11 residues. Trimming removed 11 bases from V and 1 base from J, with 8 bases in between. Looked up from germline, CDR1 is MNHEY and CDR2 is SVGAGI. The CDR3 coding sequence is TGTGCCGCCCAACATAACTATGGCTACACCTTC. The encoded protein is CAAQHNYGYTF.

This chain uses TRBV5-1 with TRBJ2-3, with 7 bases that match TRBD2. The V and J ends lost 5 bases and 2 bases, in that order; junction bases with no gene match: 8. CDR3 length equals 15 residues. Per germline, CDR1 SGHRS and CDR2 YFSETQ. DNA of the CDR3: TGCGCCAGCAGACCGACTAGCACTGACACAGATACGCAGTATTTT. This codes for CASRPTSTDTDTQYF.

The J gene is TRBJ2-5, the V gene TRBV25-1; the D is unclear. V lost 0 bases, J lost 1 base, and 18 bases lay in between. The length of the CDR3 is 18 residues. Germline V lookup: CDR1 MGHDK, CDR2 SYGVNS. The CDR3 loop is CASSEYSVADGVQETQYF. Written as DNA, the CDR3 is TGTGCCAGCAGTGAATATAGTGTGGCAGATGGAGTCCAAGAGACCCAGTACTTC.

V is TRBV6-4 and J is TRBJ2-7; tentatively, D is TRBD1 (6 bases). This CDR3 region has 17 residues. Trimming left V 0 bases short and J 5 bases short, with 20 bases between. Germline lookup yields CDR1 MRHNA and CDR2 SNTAGT. In DNA, the CDR3 is TGTGCCAGCAGTGACTCAGATGTATACTACAGGGAAGACGAGCAGTACTTC. This translates into CASSDSDVYYREDEQYF.